This TCR beta chain was sequenced during a study of a mutant IDH1 vaccine in newly diagnosed glioma. Across the whole study: The treated group averaged about 41 years old and was roughly 62% male, around 38% female. Before enrollment, the patients had been treated with radiotherapy alone, temozolomide alone, or both together. Most of them had received both.

Trimming removed 1 base at V and 10 bases at J, with 10 bases between. The CDR3 runs 12 residues. Germline CDR1 reads SGHVS; CDR2 reads FQNEAQ. The table came from immunoSEQ multiplex PCR; TCRdb's copy has only in-frame clones and leaves some out. The top ten clones hold 4% to 5.5% of a sample with 60,000 to 75,000 clones, about four fifths of them seen once. The time point was: baseline, week 1 (first vaccination visit). Noted treatment: pre-vaccination baseline after standard-of-care therapy. New WHO grade 3 or 4 astrocytomas that were IDH1-mutant and ATRX-lost had been found in donors. This clone was counted between two and nine times.

Sequencing was performed on peripheral blood mononuclear cells (PBMCs), taken from a glioma patient treated with radiotherapy, temozolomide or both. The TCR comes from a woman under 30 with glioma. Some clones in this sample may be carry-over from other donors' samples. The rearrangement links TRBV7-8 to TRBJ1-1; perhaps TRBD1 as D (5 bases). The CDR3 DNA is TGTGCCAGCAGCTTAGATGAGGGGCGAGCTTTCTTT. Its protein is CASSLDEGRAFF.